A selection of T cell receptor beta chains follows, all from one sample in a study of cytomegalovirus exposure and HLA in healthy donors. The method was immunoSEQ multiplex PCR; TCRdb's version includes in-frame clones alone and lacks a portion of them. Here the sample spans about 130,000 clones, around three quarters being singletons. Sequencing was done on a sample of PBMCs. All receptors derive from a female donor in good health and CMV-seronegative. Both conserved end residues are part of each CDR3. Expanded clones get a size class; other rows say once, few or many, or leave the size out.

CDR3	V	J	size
CASSGSGAKETQYF	TRBV6-1	TRBJ2-5	once
CASASSGEWPGELFF	TRBV2	TRBJ2-2	once
CASSGGTSGSVQYF	TRBV19	TRBJ2-7	.
CASSIPRQTEAFF	TRBV7-9	TRBJ1-1	few
CASSQPPGGGGGQETQYF	TRBV4-1	TRBJ2-5	few
CASSDGLAPYNEQFF	TRBV6-1	TRBJ2-1	few
CASSLSTPPDTQYF	TRBV11-1	TRBJ2-3	.
CASSPPSGWNTGELFF	TRBV18	TRBJ2-2	.
CASSPWTGIDEKLFF	TRBV11-2	TRBJ1-4	once
CSSSLKVAGAAGDEQFF	TRBV7-9	TRBJ2-1	.
CASSLGRGTEAFF	TRBV11-2	TRBJ1-1	.
CASSLRTGQSNEKLFF	TRBV4-2	TRBJ1-4	once
CASSLGAGWDTGELFF	TRBV5-1	TRBJ2-2	.
CASSVDRGAGGLSNEQFF	TRBV21-1	TRBJ2-1	.
CASSLAGGAYEQYF	TRBV7-8	TRBJ2-7	.
CASRVGQGETQYF	TRBV28	TRBJ2-5	.
CASSPGAKNIQYF	TRBV9	TRBJ2-4	few
CASSATGNHEQYF	TRBV28	TRBJ2-7	.
CASSLQGTETQYF	TRBV5-4	TRBJ2-5	.
CASSRDRAYEQYF	TRBV18	TRBJ2-7	.
CASSLRTANTGELFF	TRBV19	TRBJ2-2	.
CASSPTPGAQGIQETQYF	TRBV11-2	TRBJ2-5	.
CASSLAGETDTQYF	TRBV10-1	TRBJ2-3	few
CASSVVGQGARNEQFF	TRBV9	TRBJ2-1	.
CAWSVQDETSPLHF	TRBV30	TRBJ1-6	.
CASSQARASGTEAFF	TRBV4-1	TRBJ1-1	.
CASSSTGQSYEQYF	TRBV11-2	TRBJ2-7	.
CASSLMGQGVTFF	TRBV5-1	TRBJ1-1	.
CATSRRQGGGFNEQFF	TRBV15	TRBJ2-1	.
CAWSIGGTGNTIYF	TRBV30	TRBJ1-3	.
CASSPTRGATGELFF	TRBV11-3	TRBJ2-2	.
CASSPQGAVGSNQPQHF	TRBV18	TRBJ1-5	few
CASSATLAGDYEQYF	TRBV27	TRBJ2-7	.
CASSNPGTGLQETQYF	TRBV19	TRBJ2-5	few
CAWSQGKDYGYTF	TRBV30	TRBJ1-2	.
CASSPTCEQYF	TRBV7-2	TRBJ2-7	.
CASSLGPSGDYEQYF	TRBV7-2	TRBJ2-7	.